The rows below give T cell receptor beta chains drawn from one sample of a study of T cell responses to AZD1222 COVID-19 vaccine. The protocol was immunoSEQ multiplex PCR, while the TCRdb copy is restricted to in-frame clones and leaves out a portion. The table includes about 110,000 clones, 92% detected once. The input for sequencing was peripheral blood, taken 28 days after the second AZD1222 dose. The receptors here all came from an adult who received the AZD1222 COVID-19 vaccine. Each CDR3 is given with its conserved first and last residue. A D gene is named only where the DNA matches it firmly. Not all rows give a size; the values are once, few, many and, for expanded clones, a class.

>TRBD1|NA|TRBV6-2/TRBV6-3|TRBJ1-2
TGTGCCAGCAGTTACTCCTCGGTGACAGGGCAAGGCTACACCTTC
CASSYSSVTGQGYTF
>NA|NA|TRBV18|TRBJ1-6
TGTGCCAGCTCACCCTTACAGGGACCAAATTCACCCCTCCACTTT
CASSPLQGPNSPLHF
>TRBD2|NA|TRBV19|TRBJ2-3
TGTGCCAGTAGTGACTGGCGGGGGGCGACAGATACGCAGTATTTT
CASSDWRGATDTQYF
>NA|NA|TRBV7-3|TRBJ2-3
TGTGCCAGCAGCTTAGAAGCGGTGGGCACAGATACGCAGTATTTT
CASSLEAVGTDTQYF
>TRBD1|NA|TRBV7-2|TRBJ2-1
TGTGCCAGCAGCTTAACAGGGGTCGAGCAGTTCTTC
CASSLTGVEQFF
>NA|NA|TRBV7-2|TRBJ1-4
TGTGCCAGCAGCTTAGGTACTGGGGGTGAAAAACTGTTTTTT
CASSLGTGGEKLFF
>NA|NA|TRBV2|TRBJ2-5
TGTGCCAGCAGCCTTGAAGAGACCCAGTACTTC
CASSLEETQYF
>TRBD1|once|TRBV4-3|TRBJ1-4
TGCGCCAGCAGCCGAACCTACAGGGGGCGCGATGAAAAACTGTTTTTT
CASSRTYRGRDEKLFF
>TRBD1|NA|TRBV6-2/TRBV6-3|TRBJ2-3
TGTGCCAGCAGTGACCCGGGACAGGGAACCACAGATACGCAGTATTTT
CASSDPGQGTTDTQYF
>NA|NA|TRBV7-2|TRBJ2-1
TGTGCCAGCAGCTTAGGGGGAGTAGCCGGGCAGTTCTTC
CASSLGGVAGQFF
>TRBD2|NA|TRBV4-1|TRBJ2-3
TGCGCCAGCAGCCGACTAGCGGGGGGGCCAGTAGATACGCAGTATTTT
CASSRLAGGPVDTQYF
>TRBD2|NA|TRBV6-2/TRBV6-3|TRBJ2-3
TGTGCCAGCAGTTCGACTAGCGGAGAATTTGCGCAGTATTTT
CASSSTSGEFAQYF
>TRBD1|NA|TRBV27|TRBJ2-7
TGTGCCAGCAGCCTATCCCCGGGACAGAGCTCCTACGAGCAGTACTTC
CASSLSPGQSSYEQYF
>NA|NA|TRBV6-2/TRBV6-3|TRBJ2-7
TGTGCCAGCAGTTACAGAGGGATCTACGAGCAGTACTTC
CASSYRGIYEQYF
>NA|NA|TRBV4-2|TRBJ1-2
TGTGCCAGCAGCCAAGGGTTTAGCAGTGTCTATGGCTACACCTTC
CASSQGFSSVYGYTF
>NA|NA|TRBV21-1|TRBJ2-2
TGTGCCAGCAGCAGGACAGGACCTATGAACACCGGGGAGCTGTTTTTT
CASSRTGPMNTGELFF
>NA|NA|TRBV3-1/TRBV3-2|TRBJ2-1
TGTGCCAGCAGCCGCGACAGTGGTGAGCAGTTCTTC
CASSRDSGEQFF
>TRBD1|NA|TRBV18|TRBJ1-1
TGTGCCAGCTCACCATCCGGGACAGGGACCACTGAAGCTTTCTTT
CASSPSGTGTTEAFF
>NA|NA|TRBV2|TRBJ2-5
TGTGCCAGCGGGGCCGAGCAAGAGACCCAGTACTTC
CASGAEQETQYF
>NA|NA|TRBV14|TRBJ1-4
TGTGCCAGCAGCCACTTAGGAGGATCGTCTAATGAAAAACTGTTTTTT
CASSHLGGSSNEKLFF
>NA|NA|TRBV2|TRBJ1-4
TGTGCCAGCGTGGGGGGTTACGCTAATGAAAAACTGTTTTTT
CASVGGYANEKLFF
>NA|NA|TRBV7-9|TRBJ1-1
TGTGCCAGCAGCTTATACGGTGGGAACACTGAAGCTTTCTTT
CASSLYGGNTEAFF
>NA|NA|TRBV2|TRBJ2-3
TGTGCCAGCAGCCGAGAGAGGGATACGCAGTATTTT
CASSRERDTQYF
>NA|once|TRBV6-5|TRBJ1-6
TGTGCCAGCAGTCCCGCCTGGGGGGGGTATCTTCCCCTCCACTTT
CASSPAWGGYLPLHF
>TRBD1|NA|TRBV4-2|TRBJ1-4
TGTGCCAGCAGCCGCGGGACAGGACCGAATGAAAAACTGTTTTTT
CASSRGTGPNEKLFF
>NA|NA|TRBV5-4|TRBJ1-1
TGTGCCAGCAGCCCCGGCCCCTCCGTGGAGAACACTGAAGCTTTCTTT
CASSPGPSVENTEAFF
>TRBD1|NA|TRBV27|TRBJ1-4
TGTGCCAGCAGTTTATCCCGAAGGGGACAGCTAGGAGATGAAAAACTGTTTTTT
CASSLSRRGQLGDEKLFF
>TRBD1|NA|TRBV7-2|TRBJ1-5
TGTGCCAGCAGCTCCAGGGGGGATCAGCCCCAGCATTTT
CASSSRGDQPQHF
>NA|NA|TRBV21-1|TRBJ1-1
TGTGCCAGCACCGATTACAGGGGGCGGGGGAACACTGAAGCTTTCTTT
CASTDYRGRGNTEAFF
>NA|NA|TRBV14|TRBJ2-7
TGTGCCAGCAGCCTGGGGGGCGAGCAGTACTTC
CASSLGGEQYF
>TRBD2|medium-sized|TRBV4-3|TRBJ2-3
TGCGCCAGCAGCCAAGAACTAGCGGGGGGCAGCACAGATACGCAGTATTTT
CASSQELAGGSTDTQYF
>TRBD1|NA|TRBV19|TRBJ1-3
TGTGCCAGTAGTCGGGGACAGTCTGGAAACACCATATATTTT
CASSRGQSGNTIYF
>NA|NA|TRBV4-2|TRBJ1-1
TGTGCCAGCAGCCAAGATGTGGGGTACACTGAAGCTTTCTTT
CASSQDVGYTEAFF
>NA|once|TRBV30|TRBJ1-2
TGTGCCTGGAGTGTAGTAGGGTTCAGTGGCTACACCTTC
CAWSVVGFSGYTF
>NA|once|TRBV4-3|TRBJ2-3
TGCGCCAGCAGCCAAGATAGCCTGGGGTCCACAGATACGCAGTATTTT
CASSQDSLGSTDTQYF
>NA|NA|TRBV19|TRBJ1-1
TGTGCCAGTATCGGAGAGGAGATAAACACTGAAGCTTTCTTT
CASIGEEINTEAFF
>NA|NA|TRBV7-2|TRBJ1-5
TGTGCCAGCAGCACCGTTAACAATCAGCCCCAGCATTTT
CASSTVNNQPQHF
>NA|NA|TRBV7-2|TRBJ1-2
TGTGCCAGCAGCTCGAGAACTTTCGAGGGCTATGGCTACACCTTC
CASSSRTFEGYGYTF
>TRBD1|NA|TRBV24-1|TRBJ2-3
TGTGCCACCAGTGATGCGGACAGGGGTAAAGATACGCAGTATTTT
CATSDADRGKDTQYF
>NA|NA|TRBV3-1/TRBV3-2|TRBJ2-2
TGTGCCAGCAGCCAAGCTTACAGGGTTGTTGAGGGTCCCGGGGAGCTGTTTTTT
CASSQAYRVVEGPGELFF
>TRBD1|NA|TRBV13|TRBJ2-5
TGTGCCAGCAGCTCGACCGGGACAGGGCAAGAGACCCAGTACTTC
CASSSTGTGQETQYF
>TRBD1|NA|TRBV5-1|TRBJ1-1
TGCGCCAGCAGCTTGCGACAGGGGAAGAACACTGAAGCTTTCTTT
CASSLRQGKNTEAFF
>NA|NA|TRBV21-1|TRBJ2-5
TGTGCCAGCAGCAGGACAGAACGCCAAGAGACCCAGTACTTC
CASSRTERQETQYF
>NA|NA|TRBV27|TRBJ1-2
TGTGCCAGCAGTTTCGCGGGCGAGGGGAACTATGGCTACACCTTC
CASSFAGEGNYGYTF
>NA|NA|TRBV19|TRBJ1-3
TGTGCCAGTAGAGACAACGGACGGCTTACCTCTGGAAACACCATATATTTT
CASRDNGRLTSGNTIYF
>NA|NA|TRBV14|TRBJ1-4
TGTGCCAGCAGCCAACATGGGGAGGCCCCCTTTGAAAAACTGTTTTTT
CASSQHGEAPFEKLFF
>NA|NA|TRBV5-1|TRBJ1-2
TGCGCCAGCAGCTTGGCCTCGTCTGTCAGGGGCCCGTATCCTCCCTATGGCTACACCTTC
CASSLASSVRGPYPPYGYTF
>TRBD2|NA|TRBV3-1/TRBV3-2|TRBJ2-1
TGTGCCAGCAGCCGCGGGGGAGTCTACAATGAGCAGTTCTTC
CASSRGGVYNEQFF